What follows describes a single T cell receptor beta chain. Antigen unknown. This specimen belongs to a study of T-cell memory formation after mild COVID-19. Study as a whole: TCR clusters largely stayed donor specific. General study results and limits: Contracting CD8+ clones were enriched in EMRA, CD4+ mainly in CM and EM. Pre-infection memory contained some responding clones, which suggested that cross-reactive memory had joined.

Constant-segment primers served in 5'RACE that generated TCR alpha and TCR beta cDNA libraries bearing sample barcodes and UMIs. TCRdb analysed the 5' RACE reads with MiXCR anew, one entry per CDR3 protein. The repertoire holds 250,000 to 300,000 distinct CDR3 sequences, with roughly 16% as singletons. CDR3 length: 14 residues. Per germline, CDR1 SGDLS and CDR2 YYNGEE. V lost 0 bases to trimming and J lost 5 bases, with 11 bases between them. V usage is TRBV9 and J usage is TRBJ1-2; possible D gene TRBD1, 5 bases. The TCR was taken from a young man who had mild COVID-19 (a few samples of this study predate the infection). Cell type and time point are not known. Sequencing used PBMCs or a T cell subset sorted from them (not recorded which). The CDR3 here is CASSVGDSSYGYTF. The CDR3 DNA reads TGTGCCAGCAGCGTAGGTGACAGCTCATATGGCTACACCTTC.